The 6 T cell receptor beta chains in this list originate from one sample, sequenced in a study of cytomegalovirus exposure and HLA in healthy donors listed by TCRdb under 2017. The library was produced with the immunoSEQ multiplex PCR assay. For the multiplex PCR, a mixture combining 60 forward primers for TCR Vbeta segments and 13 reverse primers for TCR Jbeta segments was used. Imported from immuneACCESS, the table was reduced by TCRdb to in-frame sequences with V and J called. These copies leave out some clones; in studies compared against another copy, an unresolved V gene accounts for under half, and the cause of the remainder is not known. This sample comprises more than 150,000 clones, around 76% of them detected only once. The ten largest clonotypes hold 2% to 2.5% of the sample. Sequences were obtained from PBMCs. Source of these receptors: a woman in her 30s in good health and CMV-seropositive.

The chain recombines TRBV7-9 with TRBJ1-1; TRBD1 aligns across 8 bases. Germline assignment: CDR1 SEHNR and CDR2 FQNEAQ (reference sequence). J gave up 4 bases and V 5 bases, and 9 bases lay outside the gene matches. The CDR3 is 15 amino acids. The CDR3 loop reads CASSAGQGWSTEAFF. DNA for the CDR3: TGTGCCAGCAGCGCCGGACAGGGATGGAGCACTGAAGCTTTCTTT.

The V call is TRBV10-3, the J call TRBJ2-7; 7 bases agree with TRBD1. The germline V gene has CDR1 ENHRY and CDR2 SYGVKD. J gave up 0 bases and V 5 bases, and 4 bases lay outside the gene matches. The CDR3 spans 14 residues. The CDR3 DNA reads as TGTGCCATCAGTTATGACAGGGCCTCCTACGAGCAGTACTTC. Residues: CAISYDRASYEQYF.

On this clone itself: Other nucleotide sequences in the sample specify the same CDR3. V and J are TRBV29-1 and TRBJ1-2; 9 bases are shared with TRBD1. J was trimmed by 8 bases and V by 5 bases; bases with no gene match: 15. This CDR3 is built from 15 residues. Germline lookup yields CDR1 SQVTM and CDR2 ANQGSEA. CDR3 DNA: TGCAGCGTTACCCGGGACAGGGTCCTCTTTGAAGGCTACACCTTC. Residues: CSVTRDRVLFEGYTF. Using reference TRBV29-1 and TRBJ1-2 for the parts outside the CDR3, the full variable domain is SAVISQKPSRDICQRGTSLTIQCQVDSQVTMMFWYRQQPGQSLTLIATANQGSEATYESGFVIDKFPISRPNLTFSTLTVSNMSPEDSSIYLCSVTRDRVLFEGYTFGSGTRLTVV.

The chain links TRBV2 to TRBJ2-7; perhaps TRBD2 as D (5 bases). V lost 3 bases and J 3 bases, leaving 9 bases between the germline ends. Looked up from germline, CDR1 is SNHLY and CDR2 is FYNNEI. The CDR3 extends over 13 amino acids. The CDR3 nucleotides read TGTGCCAGCAGTGATTGGGAGAGCTACGAGCAGTACTTC. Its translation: CASSDWESYEQYF.

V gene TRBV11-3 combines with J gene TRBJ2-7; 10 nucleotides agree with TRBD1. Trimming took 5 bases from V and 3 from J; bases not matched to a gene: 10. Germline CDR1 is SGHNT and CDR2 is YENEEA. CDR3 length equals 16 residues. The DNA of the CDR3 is TGTGCCAGCAGCCCGTTTCCAGGGACAGGGGTCTACGAGCAGTACTTC. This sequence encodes CASSPFPGTGVYEQYF.

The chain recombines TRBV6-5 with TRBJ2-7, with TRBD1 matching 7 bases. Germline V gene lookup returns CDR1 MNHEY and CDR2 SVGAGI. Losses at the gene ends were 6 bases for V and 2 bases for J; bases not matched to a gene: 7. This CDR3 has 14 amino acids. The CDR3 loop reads CASSQNRGPYEQYF. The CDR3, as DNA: TGTGCCAGCAGCCAGAACAGGGGACCCTACGAGCAGTACTTC.